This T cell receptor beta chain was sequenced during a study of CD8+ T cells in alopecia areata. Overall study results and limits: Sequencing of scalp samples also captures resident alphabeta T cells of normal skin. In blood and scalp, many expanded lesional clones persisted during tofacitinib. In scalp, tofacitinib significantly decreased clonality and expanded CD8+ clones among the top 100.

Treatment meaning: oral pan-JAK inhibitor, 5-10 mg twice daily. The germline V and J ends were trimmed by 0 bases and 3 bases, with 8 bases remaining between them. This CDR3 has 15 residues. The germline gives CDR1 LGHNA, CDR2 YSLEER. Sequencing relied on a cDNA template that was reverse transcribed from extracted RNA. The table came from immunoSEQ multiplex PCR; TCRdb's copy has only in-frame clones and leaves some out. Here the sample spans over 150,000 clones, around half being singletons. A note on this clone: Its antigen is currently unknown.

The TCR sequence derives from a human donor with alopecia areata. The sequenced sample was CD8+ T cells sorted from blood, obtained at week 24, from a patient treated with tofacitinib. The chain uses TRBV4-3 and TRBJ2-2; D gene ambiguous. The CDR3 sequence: CASSQDWPYTGELFF. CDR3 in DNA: TGCGCCAGCAGCCAAGATTGGCCCTACACCGGGGAGCTGTTTTTT.